The 15 T cell receptor beta chains reported below all come from one sample, sequenced in a study of technical replicates of blood from a handful of donors. The repertoire was sequenced with immunoSEQ multiplex PCR; TCRdb's copy has only in-frame clones and lacks some. The repertoire holds approximately 60,000 clones, with approximately 86% as singletons. The sequenced sample consisted of PBMCs. Source of these receptors: a human donor in good health. Some clones in this sample may be carry-over from other donors' samples.

The sample holds one count of this clone. This rearrangement joins TRBV7-2 to TRBJ2-7; 8 nucleotides line up with TRBD1. The J segment lost 5 bases and the V segment lost 5 bases, leaving 8 bases of the junction unmatched. The germline V gene has CDR1 SGHTA and CDR2 FQGNSA. CDR3 length: 14 residues. DNA of the CDR3: TGTGCCAGCAGCGAACAGAGGGACAGGAACGAGCAGTACTTC. It specifies CASSEQRDRNEQYF.

The chain recombines TRBV5-4 with TRBJ1-3, with a tentative D call TRBD1 (6 bases). Trimming removed 4 bases from V and 0 bases from J, with 17 bases in between. The CDR3 runs to 17 residues. Germline V gene sequence: CDR1 SGHNT, CDR2 YYREEE (reference sequence). This chain's CDR3 is CASSPSGTSISGNTIYF. The CDR3 DNA reads as TGTGCCAGCAGCCCCTCCGGGACATCCATCTCTGGAAACACCATATATTTT. The full variable domain, with the rest looked up from reference TRBV5-4 and TRBJ1-3, is ETGVTQSPTHLIKTRGQQVTLRCSSQSGHNTVSWYQQALGQGPQFIFQYYREEENGRGNFPPRFSGLQFPNYSSELNVNALELDDSALYLCASSPSGTSISGNTIYFGEGSWLTVV.

This clone was found a few times. The chain couples TRBV4-3 to TRBJ2-4, with D maybe TRBD2 (6 bases). Germline lookup yields CDR1 LGHNA and CDR2 YSLEER. The V and J ends lost 0 bases and 15 bases respectively, with 18 bases between them. The CDR3 has 14 amino acids. CDR3 DNA: TGCGCCAGCAGCCAAGATTTAGGGGCGGGACGGCCGTACTTC. Its protein is CASSQDLGAGRPYF.

This sequence joins TRBV18 and TRBJ1-1; no clear D gene. This CDR3 is 13 amino acids long. Trimming shortened V by 3 bases and J by 2 bases, and 7 bases separated the two germline ends. The germline V gene encodes CDR1 KGHSH and CDR2 LQKENI. CDR3: CASSPQANTEAFF. The CDR3 DNA follows: TGTGCCAGCTCACCTCAAGCAAACACTGAAGCTTTCTTT.

The V and J genes are TRBV19 and TRBJ1-5; D not certain. Trimming removed 5 bases from V and 3 bases from J, with 11 bases in between. The CDR3 runs 14 residues. Germline V gives CDR1 LNHDA, CDR2 SQIVND (reference sequence). The DNA of the CDR3 is TGTGCCAGTAGTCATGCGGGGAACAATCAGCCCCAGCATTTT. Translation: CASSHAGNNQPQHF. Full variable domain (remainder filled in from reference TRBV19 and TRBJ1-5): DGGITQSPKYLFRKEGQNVTLSCEQNLNHDAMYWYRQDPGQGLRLIYYSQIVNDFQKGDIAEGYSVSREKKESFPLTVTSAQKNPTAFYLCASSHAGNNQPQHFGDGTRLSIL.

The chain joins TRBV7-8 to TRBJ2-1; 13 positions agree with TRBD2. Unmatched junction bases numbered 11, after V lost 5 bases and J lost 1 base. CDR3 length: 19 amino acids. Germline loops: CDR1 SGHVS, CDR2 FQNEAQ. In DNA form, the CDR3 reads TGTGCCAGCAGCCCCTCCTGGACTAGCGGGAGTAGATCCTACAATGAGCAGTTCTTC. Protein product: CASSPSWTSGSRSYNEQFF.

The rearrangement joins TRBV5-8 to TRBJ2-2, with D possibly matching TRBD1 (6 bases). CDR3 length equals 14 residues. Trimming removed 3 bases at V and 5 bases at J, with 11 bases between. Per germline, CDR1 SGHTS and CDR2 YDEGEE. DNA for the CDR3: TGTGCCAGCAGCTATACAAGGGGGACCGGGGAGCTGTTTTTT. Its translation is CASSYTRGTGELFF. The variable domain in full, completed from reference TRBV5-8 and TRBJ2-2, reads EAGVTQSPTHLIKTRGQQATLRCSPISGHTSVYWYQQALGLGLQFLLWYDEGEERNRGNFPPRFSGRQFPNYSSELNVNALELEDSALYLCASSYTRGTGELFFGEGSRLTVL.

The gene calls are TRBV18 and TRBJ2-6, with D perhaps TRBD2 (5 bases). The CDR3 loop spans 16 amino acids. V was pared by 0 bases and J by 2 bases, with 8 bases between. Germline assignment: CDR1 KGHSH and CDR2 LQKENI. The CDR3 loop reads CASSPPGLTGANVLTF. CDR3 coding DNA: TGTGCCAGCTCACCACCCGGACTGACTGGGGCCAACGTCCTGACTTTC.

This clone was seen a single time. The V gene is TRBV5-1, the J gene TRBJ1-2; D gene uncertain. CDR3 size: 12 residues. Germline CDR1 SGHRS, CDR2 YFSETQ. Trimming left V 4 bases short and J 6 bases short, with 10 bases between. CDR3 sequence (DNA): TGCGCCAGCAGCGCAACAGAAGATGGCTACACCTTC. Its protein product is CASSATEDGYTF. Combining the CDR3 with reference TRBV5-1 and TRBJ1-2 gives the whole variable domain KAGVTQTPRYLIKTRGQQVTLSCSPISGHRSVSWYQQTPGQGLQFLFEYFSETQRNKGNFPGRFSGRQFSNSRSEMNVSTLELGDSALYLCASSATEDGYTFGSGTRLTVV.

The rearrangement uses TRBV4-1 and TRBJ2-1, with D tentatively TRBD1 (6 bases). Per the germline V gene, CDR1 is MGHRA and CDR2 is YSYEKL. This CDR3 region has 17 residues. The V gene lost 2 bases and the J gene lost 0 bases, with 14 bases spanning the gap. The CDR3 nucleotides are TGCGCCAGCAGCCAACTTACTGGACAGAGCTCCTACAATGAGCAGTTCTTC. Its protein product is CASSQLTGQSSYNEQFF.

The gene calls are TRBV11-2 and TRBJ1-3, with 7 bases that match TRBD1. Germline trimming cut 4 bases from V and 0 bases from J; bases unmatched to any gene: 6. The CDR3 runs to 16 residues. The germline CDR1 and CDR2 sequences are SGHAT and FQNNGV. The CDR3 is CASSSWDSPSGNTIYF. DNA for the CDR3: TGTGCCAGCAGCTCTTGGGACAGCCCCTCTGGAAACACCATATATTTT.

This clone was counted once. This chain uses TRBV7-9 with TRBJ2-7; D gene unclear. CDR1 is SEHNR, CDR2 FQNEAQ, per germline (reference sequence). This CDR3 comprises 13 residues. Trimming left V 4 bases short and J 2 bases short, with 9 bases between. CDR3 sequence (DNA): TGTGCCAGCAGCTCTCATGACACCTACGAGCAGTACTTC. This gives the protein CASSSHDTYEQYF. Drawing the rest from reference TRBV7-9 and TRBJ2-7, the complete variable domain is DTGVSQNPRHKITKRGQNVTFRCDPISEHNRLYWYRQTLGQGPEFLTYFQNEAQLEKSRLLSDRFSAERPKGSFSTLEIQRTEQGDSAMYLCASSSHDTYEQYFGPGTRLTVT.

This clone appeared a few times. The J gene is TRBJ2-2, the V gene TRBV19; TRBD1 agrees at 7 bases. This CDR3 spans 15 amino acids. Per germline, CDR1 LNHDA and CDR2 SQIVND (reference sequence). J was trimmed by 7 bases and V by 5 bases; bases with no gene match: 10. DNA of the CDR3: TGTGCCAGTAGTTCCCCGGGACAGTTTCTCGGGGAGCTGTTTTTT. It yields the protein CASSSPGQFLGELFF.

This clone was recorded only once. The chain has TRBV10-3 and TRBJ1-2, with TRBD1 as a possible D gene (5 bases). V was trimmed by 2 bases and J by 7 bases, leaving 14 bases between them. The V gene's germline CDR1 is ENHRY and CDR2 SYGVKD. CDR3 size: 14 residues. The DNA of the CDR3 is TGTGCCATCAGTGAGCTGGGAGGGCAGGGTGGCTACACCTTC. Translated: CAISELGGQGGYTF.

The chain is built from TRBV4-1 and TRBJ2-7; 8 positions agree with TRBD1. Germline V CDR1 and CDR2: MGHRA, YSYEKL. CDR3 size: 16 residues. J gave up 0 bases and V 0 bases, and 4 bases lay outside the gene matches. CDR3 sequence: CASSQEQGVSSYEQYF. DNA of the CDR3: TGCGCCAGCAGCCAAGAACAGGGGGTCAGCTCCTACGAGCAGTACTTC.